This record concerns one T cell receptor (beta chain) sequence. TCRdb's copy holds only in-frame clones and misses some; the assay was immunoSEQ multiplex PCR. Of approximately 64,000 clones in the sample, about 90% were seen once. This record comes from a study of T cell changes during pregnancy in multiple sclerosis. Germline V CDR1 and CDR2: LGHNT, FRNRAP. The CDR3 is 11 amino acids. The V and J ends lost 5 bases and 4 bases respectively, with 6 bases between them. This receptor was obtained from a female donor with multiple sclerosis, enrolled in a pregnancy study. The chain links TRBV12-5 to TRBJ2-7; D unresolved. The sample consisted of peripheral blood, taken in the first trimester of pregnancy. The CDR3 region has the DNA TGTGCTAGTGGTCTAGAGTACGAGCAGTACTTC. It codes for CASGLEYEQYF. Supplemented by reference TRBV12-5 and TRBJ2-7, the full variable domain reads DARVTQTPRHKVTEMGQEVTMRCQPILGHNTVFWYRQTMMQGLELLAYFRNRAPLDDSGMPKDRFSAEMPDATLATLKIQPSEPRDSAVYFCASGLEYEQYFGPGTRLTVT.